Listed below are T cell receptor beta chains from one sample, sequenced in a study of lymphopenia after photon versus proton radiotherapy. Profiled with immunoSEQ multiplex PCR; TCRdb holds only in-frame clones, not every one. The sample lists 20,000 to 25,000 clones, 80% to 90% occurring once. The sequenced sample was peripheral blood, obtained from a patient treated with proton-based radiotherapy. Receptors were obtained from a man at least 80 years old with esophageal cancer. Each CDR3 is given with its conserved first and last residue. D genes are given only for firm matches. Expanded clones get a size class; other rows say once, few or many, or leave the size out.

j_call	v_call	clone_size	d_call	cdr3_nt	cdr3_aa
TRBJ2-7	TRBV4-1	.	.	TGCGCCAGCAGCCAAGCCGCGGCAGGTCTCTCCTACGAGCAGTACTTC	CASSQAAAGLSYEQYF
TRBJ1-2	TRBV5-1	few	.	TGCGCCAGCAGCTTTGGTACACGAGGCTATGGCTACACCTTC	CASSFGTRGYGYTF
TRBJ2-3	TRBV29-1	.	TRBD1	TGCAGCGCTAACCGGGACAGGGTGATAGATACGCAGTATTTT	CSANRDRVIDTQYF
TRBJ2-7	TRBV4-1	.	.	TGCGCCAGCAGCGCCCCCGGGACAAGGAAATACGAGCAGTACTTC	CASSAPGTRKYEQYF
TRBJ1-2	TRBV14	few	.	TGTGCCAGCAGCCCCTTGGGGCAGAACCTCTATGGCTACACCTTC	CASSPLGQNLYGYTF
TRBJ2-2	TRBV7-3	.	TRBD1	TGTGCCAGCAGCCGGGGACAGTCCGGGGAGCTGTTTTTT	CASSRGQSGELFF
TRBJ2-7	TRBV27	.	.	TGTGCCAGCAGAGTATTCGGTTCCTACGAGCAGTACTTC	CASRVFGSYEQYF
TRBJ2-7	TRBV2	.	.	TGTGCCAGCAGGGGAGCAGCCTACGAGCAGTACTTC	CASRGAAYEQYF
TRBJ2-7	TRBV10-2	large	TRBD2	TGCGCCAGCAGTGAAAGCGCGGGAGGGCCCTACGAGCAGTACTTC	CASSESAGGPYEQYF
TRBJ1-5	TRBV30	.	.	TGTGCCTGGAGTGGAGGACAGTCACCCCAGCATTTT	CAWSGGQSPQHF
TRBJ2-7	TRBV20-1	.	TRBD1	TGCAGTGGCGGACAGGGTTACGAGCAGTACTTC	CSGGQGYEQYF
TRBJ1-3	TRBV18	.	.	TGTGCCAGCTCACGGTGGGTCCCTGGAAACACCATATATTTT	CASSRWVPGNTIYF
TRBJ1-1	TRBV5-1	.	.	TGCGCCAGCAGCTTGGGGACAACGAACACTGAAGCTTTCTTT	CASSLGTTNTEAFF
TRBJ1-4	TRBV27	.	TRBD1	TGTGCCAGCAGTGACGGGCGGGACAGGGGGAGCGAAAAACTGTTTTTT	CASSDGRDRGSEKLFF
TRBJ1-1	TRBV30	.	.	TGTGCCTGGAAATTGTGGAGGGTAGAGGCTTTCTTT	CAWKLWRVEAFF
TRBJ2-7	TRBV11-2	.	TRBD1	TGTGCCAGCAGCCCCACGCCCGGCCAGGGGGCCGGCGAGCAGTACTTC	CASSPTPGQGAGEQYF
TRBJ2-7	TRBV21-1	.	.	TGTGCCAGCAGGTCGAACAGGGGAAACTCCTACGAGCAGTACTTC	CASRSNRGNSYEQYF
TRBJ2-1	TRBV11-2	.	.	TGTGCCAGCAGTTCAACCGGGACTCCCAATGAGCAGTTCTTC	CASSSTGTPNEQFF
TRBJ1-3	TRBV18	.	.	TGTGCCAGCTCACCACCAGAAGATGGAAACACCATATATTTT	CASSPPEDGNTIYF
TRBJ2-5	TRBV27	few	.	TGTGCCAGCAGTTTATTCACCCTTAGCGGCCAAGAGACCCAGTACTTC	CASSLFTLSGQETQYF
TRBJ1-1	TRBV5-6	.	TRBD1	TGTGCCAGCAGCGGGGACAGGAAAAGGGCTAAAAAAGCTTTCTTT	CASSGDRKRAKKAFF
TRBJ1-2	TRBV5-4	.	.	TGTGCCAGCAGCTTGTTACAGCGTAACTATGGCTACACCTTC	CASSLLQRNYGYTF
TRBJ1-5	TRBV19	.	TRBD1	TGTGCCAGTACTGGGGGGACAGGGGGCGCGACGCCCCAGCATTTT	CASTGGTGGATPQHF
TRBJ1-4	TRBV9	.	.	TGTGCCAGCAGCGAGGGACCTCTTGCAACTAATGAAAAACTGTTTTTT	CASSEGPLATNEKLFF
TRBJ1-3	TRBV4-3	.	TRBD1	TGCGCCAGCAGCCATCGGACAGGGAGGGAAAACACCATATATTTT	CASSHRTGRENTIYF
TRBJ2-7	TRBV7-9	.	.	TGTGCCAGCAGCTTAGTGTCAAGGGGCAGCTCCTACGAGCAGTACTTC	CASSLVSRGSSYEQYF
TRBJ1-5	TRBV7-2	.	.	TGTGCCAGCAGCCCCACGTACGTCTTGCCCCAGCATTTT	CASSPTYVLPQHF
TRBJ2-1	TRBV11-1	.	TRBD2	TGTGCCAGCAGCTCCCCCCGGGAGGAACCCGGAGACAATGAGCAGTTCTTC	CASSSPREEPGDNEQFF
TRBJ2-3	TRBV7-6	.	TRBD2	TGTGCCAGCAGCGTTAGCCTCGGGACTAGTTTTGATACGCAGTATTTT	CASSVSLGTSFDTQYF
TRBJ2-7	TRBV5-1	.	.	TGCGCCAGCAGCTTGGATGGGACGGCCGTGTCCGAGCAGTACTTC	CASSLDGTAVSEQYF
TRBJ2-3	TRBV7-3	.	TRBD2	TGTGCCAGCAGCCCCGGGGCTAGCGGGGGTGCAGATACGCAGTATTTT	CASSPGASGGADTQYF
TRBJ2-7	TRBV7-3	few	.	TGTGCCAGCAGCTTAATGGCGGGCTTAAACTACGAGCAGTACTTC	CASSLMAGLNYEQYF
TRBJ2-1	TRBV9	.	TRBD2	TGTGCCAGCAGCGAAGGCGGGAGGAACCGTGGCAATGAGCAGTTCTTC	CASSEGGRNRGNEQFF
TRBJ2-7	TRBV7-3	.	.	TGTGCCAGCAGCTTAAATCCCGCCCCCGCCTACGAGCAGTACTTC	CASSLNPAPAYEQYF
TRBJ2-7	TRBV5-1	.	.	TGCGCCAGCAGCTTATCCGGGACGGGGACCTACGAGCAGTACTTC	CASSLSGTGTYEQYF
TRBJ2-2	TRBV5-1	.	.	TGCGCCAGCAGCTTTATAGGTGGTATCGGGGAGCTGTTTTTT	CASSFIGGIGELFF
TRBJ2-7	TRBV10-2	.	.	TGCGCCAGCAGTGAGACCCGGTACTACGAGCAGTACTTC	CASSETRYYEQYF
TRBJ1-1	TRBV27	.	TRBD1	TGTGCCAGCAGTAGCGGGACAGGGAACACTGAAGCTTTCTTT	CASSSGTGNTEAFF
TRBJ2-3	TRBV10-3	.	.	TGTGCCATCAGTGATAACGGAAGCACAGATACGCAGTATTTT	CAISDNGSTDTQYF